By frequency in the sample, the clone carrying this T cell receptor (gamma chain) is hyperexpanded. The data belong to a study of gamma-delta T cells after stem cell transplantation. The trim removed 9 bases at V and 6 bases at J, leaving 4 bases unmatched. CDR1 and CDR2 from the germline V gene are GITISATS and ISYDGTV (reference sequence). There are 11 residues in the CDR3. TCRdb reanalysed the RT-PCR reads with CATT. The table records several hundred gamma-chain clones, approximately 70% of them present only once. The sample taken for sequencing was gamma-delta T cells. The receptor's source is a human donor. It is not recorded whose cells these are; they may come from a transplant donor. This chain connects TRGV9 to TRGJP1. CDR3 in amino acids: CALGSGWFKIF. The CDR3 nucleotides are TGTGCCTTGGGTTCTGGTTGGTTCAAGATATTT.